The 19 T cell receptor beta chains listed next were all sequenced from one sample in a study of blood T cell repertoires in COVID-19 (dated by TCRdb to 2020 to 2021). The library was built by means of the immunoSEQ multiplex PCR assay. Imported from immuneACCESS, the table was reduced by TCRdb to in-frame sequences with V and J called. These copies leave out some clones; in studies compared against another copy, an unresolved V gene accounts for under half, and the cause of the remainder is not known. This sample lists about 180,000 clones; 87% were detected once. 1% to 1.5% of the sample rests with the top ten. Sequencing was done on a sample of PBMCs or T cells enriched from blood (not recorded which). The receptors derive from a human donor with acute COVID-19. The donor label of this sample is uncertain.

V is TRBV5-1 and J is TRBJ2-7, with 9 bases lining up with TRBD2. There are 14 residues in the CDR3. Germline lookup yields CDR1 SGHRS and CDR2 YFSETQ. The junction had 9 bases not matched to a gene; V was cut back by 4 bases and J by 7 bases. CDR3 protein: CASSTSTSGREQYF. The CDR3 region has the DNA TGCGCCAGCAGCACCTCGACTAGCGGTCGGGAGCAGTACTTC.

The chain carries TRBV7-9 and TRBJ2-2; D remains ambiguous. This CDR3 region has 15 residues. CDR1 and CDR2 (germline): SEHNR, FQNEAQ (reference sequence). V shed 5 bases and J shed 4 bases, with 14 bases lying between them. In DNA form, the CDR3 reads TGTGCCAGCAGCCCGAGGATGGAACGCACCGGGGAGCTGTTTTTT. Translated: CASSPRMERTGELFF.

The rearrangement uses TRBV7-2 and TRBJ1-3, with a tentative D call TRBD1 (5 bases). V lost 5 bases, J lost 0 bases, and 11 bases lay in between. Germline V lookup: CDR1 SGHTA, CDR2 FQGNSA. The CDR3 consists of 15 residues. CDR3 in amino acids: CASSRGTSSGNTIYF. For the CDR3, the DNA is TGTGCCAGCAGCAGAGGGACTTCCTCTGGAAACACCATATATTTT. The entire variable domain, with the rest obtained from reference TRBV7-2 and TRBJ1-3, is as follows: GAGVSQSPSNKVTEKGKDVELRCDPISGHTALYWYRQSLGQGLEFLIYFQGNSAPDKSGLPSDRFSAERTGGSVSTLTIQRTQQEDSAVYLCASSRGTSSGNTIYFGEGSWLTVV.

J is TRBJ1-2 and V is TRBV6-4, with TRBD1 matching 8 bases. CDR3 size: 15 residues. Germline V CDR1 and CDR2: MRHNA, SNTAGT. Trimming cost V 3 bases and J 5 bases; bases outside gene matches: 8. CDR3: CASSELTGDTYGYTF. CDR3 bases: TGTGCCAGCAGTGAGTTGACAGGGGATACGTATGGCTACACCTTC.

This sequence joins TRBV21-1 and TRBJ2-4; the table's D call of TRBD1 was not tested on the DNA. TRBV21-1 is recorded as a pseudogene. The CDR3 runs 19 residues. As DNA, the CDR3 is TGTGCCAGCACCCCCCTCCGGGACAGGGGAATTTTCGCCAAAAACATTCAGTACTTC. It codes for CASTPLRDRGIFAKNIQYF.

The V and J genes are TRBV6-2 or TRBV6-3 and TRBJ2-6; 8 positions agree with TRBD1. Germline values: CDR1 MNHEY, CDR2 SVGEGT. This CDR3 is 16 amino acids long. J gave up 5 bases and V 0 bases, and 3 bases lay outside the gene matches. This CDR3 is CASSYSGRGRANVLTF. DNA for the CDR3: TGTGCCAGCAGTTACTCGGGCAGGGGGCGGGCCAACGTCCTGACTTTC.

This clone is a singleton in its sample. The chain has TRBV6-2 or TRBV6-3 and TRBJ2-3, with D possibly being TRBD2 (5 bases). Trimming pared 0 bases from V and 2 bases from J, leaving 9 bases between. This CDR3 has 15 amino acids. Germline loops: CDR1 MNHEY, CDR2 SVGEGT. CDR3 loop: CASSYSTRVTDTQYF. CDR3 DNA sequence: TGTGCCAGCAGTTACTCGACGAGGGTCACAGATACGCAGTATTTT.

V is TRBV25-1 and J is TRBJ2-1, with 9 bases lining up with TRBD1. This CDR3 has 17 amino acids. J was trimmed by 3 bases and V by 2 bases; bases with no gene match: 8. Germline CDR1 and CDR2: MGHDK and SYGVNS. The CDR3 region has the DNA TGTGCCAGCAGTGAAAGTTTTGGGACAGGGCTCTACAATGAGCAGTTCTTC. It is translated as CASSESFGTGLYNEQFF.

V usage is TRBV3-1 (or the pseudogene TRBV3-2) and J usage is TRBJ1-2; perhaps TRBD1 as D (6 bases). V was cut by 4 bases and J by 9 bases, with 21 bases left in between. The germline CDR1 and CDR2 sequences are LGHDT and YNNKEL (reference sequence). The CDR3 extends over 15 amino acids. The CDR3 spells CASSPPRQVHPSYTF. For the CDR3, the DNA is TGTGCCAGCAGCCCCCCGCGACAGGTACACCCAAGCTACACCTTC.

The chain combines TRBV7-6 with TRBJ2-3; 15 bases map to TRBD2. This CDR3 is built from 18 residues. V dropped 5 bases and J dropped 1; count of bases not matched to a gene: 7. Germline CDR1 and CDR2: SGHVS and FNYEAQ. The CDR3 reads CASSPWTSGGAGTDTQYF. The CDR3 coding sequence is TGTGCCAGCAGCCCCTGGACTAGCGGGGGGGCGGGCACAGATACGCAGTATTTT.

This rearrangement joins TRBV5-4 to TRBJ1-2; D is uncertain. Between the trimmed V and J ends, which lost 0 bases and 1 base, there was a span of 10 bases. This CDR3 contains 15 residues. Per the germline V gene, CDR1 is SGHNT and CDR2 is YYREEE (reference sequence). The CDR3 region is CASSLEQRLNYGYTF. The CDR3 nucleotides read TGTGCCAGCAGCTTGGAGCAGAGACTTAACTATGGCTACACCTTC.

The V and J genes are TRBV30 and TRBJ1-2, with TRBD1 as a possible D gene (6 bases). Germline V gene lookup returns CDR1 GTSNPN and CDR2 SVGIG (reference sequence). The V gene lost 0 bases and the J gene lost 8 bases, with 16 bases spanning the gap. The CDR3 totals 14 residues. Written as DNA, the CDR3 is TGTGCCTGGAGTGTAGCCCCGGGACACGGGGGCTACACCTTC. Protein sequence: CAWSVAPGHGGYTF.

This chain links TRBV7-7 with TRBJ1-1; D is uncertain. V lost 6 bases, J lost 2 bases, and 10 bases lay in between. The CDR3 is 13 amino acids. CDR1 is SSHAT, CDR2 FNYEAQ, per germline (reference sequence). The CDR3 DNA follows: TGTGCCAGCAGTGCTACTCTAAACACTGAAGCTTTCTTT. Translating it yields CASSATLNTEAFF.

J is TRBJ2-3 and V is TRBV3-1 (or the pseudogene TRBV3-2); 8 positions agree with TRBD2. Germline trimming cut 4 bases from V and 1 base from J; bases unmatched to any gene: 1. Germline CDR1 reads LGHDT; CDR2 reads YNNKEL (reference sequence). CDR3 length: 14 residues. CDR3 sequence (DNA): TGTGCCAGCAGCCCGCGGGGGGGCACAGATACGCAGTATTTT. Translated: CASSPRGGTDTQYF.

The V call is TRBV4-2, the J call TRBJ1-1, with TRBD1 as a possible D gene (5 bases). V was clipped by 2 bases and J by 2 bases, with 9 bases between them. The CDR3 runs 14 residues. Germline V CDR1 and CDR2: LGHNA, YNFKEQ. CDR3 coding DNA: TGTGCCAGCAGCCAACGGGGGGTCAACACTGAAGCTTTCTTT. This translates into CASSQRGVNTEAFF.

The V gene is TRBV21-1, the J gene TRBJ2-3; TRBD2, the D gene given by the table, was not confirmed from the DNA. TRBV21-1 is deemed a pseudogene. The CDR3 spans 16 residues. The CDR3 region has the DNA TGTGCCAGCAGTCATATCCTCCCTCCCGGGGCAGATACGCAGTATTTT. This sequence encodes CASSHILPPGADTQYF.

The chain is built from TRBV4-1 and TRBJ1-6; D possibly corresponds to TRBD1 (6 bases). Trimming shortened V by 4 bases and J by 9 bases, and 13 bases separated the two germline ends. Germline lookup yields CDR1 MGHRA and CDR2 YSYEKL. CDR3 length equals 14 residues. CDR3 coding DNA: TGCGCCAGCAGCCCGGGACATGGAGGTTCACCCCTCCACTTT. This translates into CASSPGHGGSPLHF.

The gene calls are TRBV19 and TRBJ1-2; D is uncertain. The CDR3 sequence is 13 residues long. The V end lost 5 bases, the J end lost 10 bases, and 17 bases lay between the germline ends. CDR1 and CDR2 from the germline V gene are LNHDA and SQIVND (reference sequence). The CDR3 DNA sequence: TGTGCCAGTAGTTTCTCCGGGTCGGCATACTACACCTTC. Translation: CASSFSGSAYYTF.

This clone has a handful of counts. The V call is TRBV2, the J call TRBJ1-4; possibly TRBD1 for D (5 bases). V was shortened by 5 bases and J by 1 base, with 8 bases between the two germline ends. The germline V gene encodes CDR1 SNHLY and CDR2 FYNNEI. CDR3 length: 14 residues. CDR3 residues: CASSSGLTNEKLFF. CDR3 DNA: TGTGCCAGCAGTTCAGGGCTAACTAATGAAAAACTGTTTTTT.